This is a list of T cell receptor beta chains from one sample in a study of T-cell reconstitution after alpha-beta-depleted transplantation in children. A single record per CDR3 protein comes from TCRdb applying MiXCR to the PCR reads. The profile covers nearly 350,000 distinct CDR3 sequences, with around 16% appearing a single time and approximately 44% taken by the ten largest. Material: PBMCs, mostly from graft donor cells, obtained 360 days after TCRalphabeta/CD19-depleted stem cell transplant. The receptors come from a male patient between 2 and 10 years old who had a stem cell transplant for acute lymphoblastic leukemia, so the T cells may come from the graft donor. The CDR3 runs from the conserved cysteine through the conserved F or W. The D gene is left open where the match is weak. Not all rows give a size; the values are once, few, many and, for expanded clones, a class.

V gene: TRBV4-3; D gene: -; clone size: many; J gene: TRBJ2-3; CDR3 DNA: TGCGCCAGCAGCCAAGTAGGGGGAGGGCTACAAACAGATACGCAGTATTTT; CDR3 protein: CASSQVGGGLQTDTQYF
V gene: TRBV5-5; D gene: -; clone size: few; J gene: TRBJ2-5; CDR3 DNA: TGTGCCAGCAGTATACTAGGACGGGAGATCGTCGGAGAGACCCAGTACTTC; CDR3 protein: CASSILGREIVGETQYF
V gene: TRBV11-2; D gene: TRBD2; clone size: few; J gene: TRBJ2-1; CDR3 DNA: TGTGCCAGCAGCTTAGTATGGGTCGGGAGGGCCGAGAGGGCTTACGAGCAGTTCTTC; CDR3 protein: CASSLVWVGRAERAYEQFF
V gene: TRBV30; D gene: TRBD1; clone size: few; J gene: TRBJ2-1; CDR3 DNA: TGTGCCTGGAGTGTAATAACAGGGGGGAATGAGCAGTTCTTC; CDR3 protein: CAWSVITGGNEQFF
V gene: TRBV12-3/TRBV12-4; D gene: -; clone size: few; J gene: TRBJ2-1; CDR3 DNA: TGTGCCAGCGGCTCCACATCCTACAATGAGCAGTTCTTC; CDR3 protein: CASGSTSYNEQFF
V gene: TRBV3-1; D gene: -; clone size: -; J gene: TRBJ2-1; CDR3 DNA: TGTGCCAGCAGCCAAGAGTGGCTAGCAACCTACAATGAGCAGTTCTTC; CDR3 protein: CASSQEWLATYNEQFF
V gene: TRBV7-6; D gene: -; clone size: many; J gene: TRBJ2-2; CDR3 DNA: TGTGCCAGCAGCTTAGGGAGGGCGACAGGGATAAACACCGGGGAGCTGTTTTTT; CDR3 protein: CASSLGRATGINTGELFF
V gene: TRBV18; D gene: -; clone size: -; J gene: TRBJ1-1; CDR3 DNA: TGTGCCAGCTCACCCCACAGGGTGAACACTGAAGCTTTCTTT; CDR3 protein: CASSPHRVNTEAFF
V gene: TRBV29-1; D gene: TRBD1; clone size: -; J gene: TRBJ2-3; CDR3 DNA: TGCAGCGTTGAGAGGGACAGGGGCTCACCGACCGGAGATACGCAGTATTTT; CDR3 protein: CSVERDRGSPTGDTQYF
V gene: TRBV5-1; D gene: -; clone size: few; J gene: TRBJ2-3; CDR3 DNA: TGCGCCAGCAGCTTGGAGCGGAATCTTGATACGCAGTATTTT; CDR3 protein: CASSLERNLDTQYF
V gene: TRBV12-3/TRBV12-4; D gene: TRBD2; clone size: -; J gene: TRBJ2-7; CDR3 DNA: TGTGCCAGCAGTTCCCAAGCGGGACCCTTCCCCTACGAGCAGTACTTC; CDR3 protein: CASSSQAGPFPYEQYF
V gene: TRBV12-3/TRBV12-4; D gene: -; clone size: many; J gene: TRBJ1-1; CDR3 DNA: TGTGCCAGCAGTTTCGGGGTTAGCCCGACTGAAGCTTTCTTT; CDR3 protein: CASSFGVSPTEAFF
V gene: TRBV7-6; D gene: -; clone size: few; J gene: TRBJ2-1; CDR3 DNA: TGTGCCAGCAGCTGGCCTTTGGGGACTCACAATGAGCAGTTCTTC; CDR3 protein: CASSWPLGTHNEQFF
V gene: TRBV29-1; D gene: TRBD2; clone size: many; J gene: TRBJ2-1; CDR3 DNA: TGCAGCGTTGACGGCGGGAGGTATGACAATGAGCAGTTCTTC; CDR3 protein: CSVDGGRYDNEQFF
V gene: TRBV9; D gene: -; clone size: few; J gene: TRBJ2-5; CDR3 DNA: TGTGCCAGCAGCTTGCCGGGAGTTAAGGAGACCCAGTACTTC; CDR3 protein: CASSLPGVKETQYF
V gene: TRBV12-3/TRBV12-4; D gene: -; clone size: few; J gene: TRBJ2-5; CDR3 DNA: TGTGCCAGCAGTTTATCGTCGATCCAAGAGACCCAGTACTTC; CDR3 protein: CASSLSSIQETQYF
V gene: TRBV28; D gene: -; clone size: few; J gene: TRBJ2-2; CDR3 DNA: TGTGCCAGCAGTTTGCGCGGAACTCAAGGAACCGGGGAGCTGTTTTTT; CDR3 protein: CASSLRGTQGTGELFF
V gene: TRBV12-3/TRBV12-4; D gene: -; clone size: -; J gene: TRBJ2-6; CDR3 DNA: TGTGCCAGCAGTTTAGAGTTCTCTGGGGCCAACGTCCTGACTTTC; CDR3 protein: CASSLEFSGANVLTF
V gene: TRBV28; D gene: -; clone size: few; J gene: TRBJ2-7; CDR3 DNA: TGTGCCAGCAGGGTAACTAGCCCCGGCTACGAGCAGTACTTC; CDR3 protein: CASRVTSPGYEQYF
V gene: TRBV29-1; D gene: -; clone size: -; J gene: TRBJ2-3; CDR3 DNA: TGCAGCGTTGAAGAAGTGACAGTGGGAGATACGCAGTATTTT; CDR3 protein: CSVEEVTVGDTQYF
V gene: TRBV12-3/TRBV12-4; D gene: -; clone size: -; J gene: TRBJ2-1; CDR3 DNA: TGTGCCAGCTCCCTCATAGCGCTGAAGTTCGATGAGCAGTTCTTC; CDR3 protein: CASSLIALKFDEQFF
V gene: TRBV18; D gene: -; clone size: -; J gene: TRBJ2-7; CDR3 DNA: TGTGCCAGCTCACCACAAAGACCCTACGAGCAGTACTTC; CDR3 protein: CASSPQRPYEQYF
V gene: TRBV24-1; D gene: -; clone size: few; J gene: TRBJ2-7; CDR3 DNA: TGTGCCACCAGTGATTCGGCTTTAGGAACCTACGAGCAGTACTTC; CDR3 protein: CATSDSALGTYEQYF
V gene: TRBV10-3; D gene: TRBD2; clone size: -; J gene: TRBJ2-7; CDR3 DNA: TGTGCCATCAATTCCGGGACTAGCGATCACTACGAGCAGTACTTC; CDR3 protein: CAINSGTSDHYEQYF
V gene: TRBV25-1; D gene: -; clone size: many; J gene: TRBJ1-4; CDR3 DNA: TGTGCCAGCAGTTTATCTGGGGCCTCCTTTGAAAAACTGTTTTTT; CDR3 protein: CASSLSGASFEKLFF
V gene: TRBV13; D gene: TRBD1; clone size: -; J gene: TRBJ2-7; CDR3 DNA: TGTGCCAGCAGCTTTGGGGACAGGAGGGGTTACGAGCAGTACTTC; CDR3 protein: CASSFGDRRGYEQYF
V gene: TRBV12-3/TRBV12-4; D gene: -; clone size: few; J gene: TRBJ1-1; CDR3 DNA: TGTGCCAGCAGTTTAGATGGGGACACTGAAGCTTTCTTT; CDR3 protein: CASSLDGDTEAFF
V gene: TRBV4-3; D gene: -; clone size: few; J gene: TRBJ2-4; CDR3 DNA: TGCGCCAGCAGCCAAGATGAACAGCTCCAAAACATTCAGTACTTC; CDR3 protein: CASSQDEQLQNIQYF
V gene: TRBV4-3; D gene: TRBD2; clone size: -; J gene: TRBJ2-1; CDR3 DNA: TGCGCCAGCAGCCAAGGCAGCGGGAGAGAAAATGAGCAGTTCTTC; CDR3 protein: CASSQGSGRENEQFF
V gene: TRBV20-1; D gene: -; clone size: few; J gene: TRBJ2-7; CDR3 DNA: TGCAGTGCTAGGGAGGATGCCCTCTCCTACGAGCAGTACTTC; CDR3 protein: CSAREDALSYEQYF
V gene: TRBV4-3; D gene: -; clone size: few; J gene: TRBJ2-3; CDR3 DNA: TGCGCCAGCAGCCAACGGAGGGCTAGCACAGATACGCAGTATTTT; CDR3 protein: CASSQRRASTDTQYF
V gene: TRBV6-2/TRBV6-3; D gene: -; clone size: -; J gene: TRBJ2-2; CDR3 DNA: TGTGCCAGCACCCGCTTGAACACCGGGGAGCTGTTTTTT; CDR3 protein: CASTRLNTGELFF
V gene: TRBV6-4; D gene: TRBD2; clone size: few; J gene: TRBJ2-7; CDR3 DNA: TGTGCCAGCAGTCTGTCAGCGGGAGCTAACTACGAGCAGTACTTC; CDR3 protein: CASSLSAGANYEQYF
V gene: TRBV28; D gene: TRBD2; clone size: few; J gene: TRBJ2-5; CDR3 DNA: TGTGCCAGCAGTTGGTCAGGACTAGCGGGAGCCGGTGAGACCCAGTACTTC; CDR3 protein: CASSWSGLAGAGETQYF
V gene: TRBV6-5; D gene: TRBD1; clone size: few; J gene: TRBJ1-6; CDR3 DNA: TGTGCCAGCAGTTCGACAGGGACAAATTCACCCCTCCACTTT; CDR3 protein: CASSSTGTNSPLHF
V gene: TRBV5-1; D gene: TRBD1; clone size: -; J gene: TRBJ2-7; CDR3 DNA: TGCGCCAGCAGCTTGGCTAGTCAATCACTCCCGGGACAGTCCTACGAGCAGTACTTC; CDR3 protein: CASSLASQSLPGQSYEQYF
V gene: TRBV10-3; D gene: -; clone size: -; J gene: TRBJ2-3; CDR3 DNA: TGTGCCATCAGGCCAGTCTCTAGCACAGATACGCAGTATTTT; CDR3 protein: CAIRPVSSTDTQYF
V gene: TRBV15; D gene: -; clone size: -; J gene: TRBJ2-7; CDR3 DNA: TGTGCCACCAGCAGAGATATCGGAGCAACCCCCTACGAGCAGTACTTC; CDR3 protein: CATSRDIGATPYEQYF
V gene: TRBV30; D gene: -; clone size: -; J gene: TRBJ1-4; CDR3 DNA: TGTGCCTGGAGTCTAGGGAGGCGGAGAGCAGGTGAAAAACTGTTTTTT; CDR3 protein: CAWSLGRRRAGEKLFF
V gene: TRBV25-1; D gene: TRBD2; clone size: -; J gene: TRBJ2-1; CDR3 DNA: TGTGCCAGCAGTCGAGGGGCTAGCGGGTACAATGAGCAGTTCTTC; CDR3 protein: CASSRGASGYNEQFF
V gene: TRBV4-2; D gene: TRBD1; clone size: -; J gene: TRBJ1-2; CDR3 DNA: TGTGCCAGCAGCCAACCCGGGACAGGCATTAACTATGGCTACACCTTC; CDR3 protein: CASSQPGTGINYGYTF
V gene: TRBV12-3/TRBV12-4; D gene: -; clone size: few; J gene: TRBJ2-3; CDR3 DNA: TGTGCCAGCGGCGCTAGCGGCACAGATACGCAGTATTTT; CDR3 protein: CASGASGTDTQYF
V gene: TRBV7-8; D gene: -; clone size: -; J gene: TRBJ1-2; CDR3 DNA: TGTGCCAGCAGCTTACTCCTTCCGATCTATGGCTACACCTTC; CDR3 protein: CASSLLLPIYGYTF
V gene: TRBV9; D gene: -; clone size: few; J gene: TRBJ2-3; CDR3 DNA: TGTGCCAGCAGCGTAATGCGGGGAGATACGCAGTATTTT; CDR3 protein: CASSVMRGDTQYF
V gene: TRBV28; D gene: -; clone size: many; J gene: TRBJ2-1; CDR3 DNA: TGTGCCAGCAGTTTATGGGGGAATGAGCAGTTCTTC; CDR3 protein: CASSLWGNEQFF
V gene: TRBV5-1; D gene: -; clone size: -; J gene: TRBJ2-2; CDR3 DNA: TGCGCCAGCAGCTGGGGGTTTCGGGGAGAGAACACCGGGGAGCTGTTTTTT; CDR3 protein: CASSWGFRGENTGELFF